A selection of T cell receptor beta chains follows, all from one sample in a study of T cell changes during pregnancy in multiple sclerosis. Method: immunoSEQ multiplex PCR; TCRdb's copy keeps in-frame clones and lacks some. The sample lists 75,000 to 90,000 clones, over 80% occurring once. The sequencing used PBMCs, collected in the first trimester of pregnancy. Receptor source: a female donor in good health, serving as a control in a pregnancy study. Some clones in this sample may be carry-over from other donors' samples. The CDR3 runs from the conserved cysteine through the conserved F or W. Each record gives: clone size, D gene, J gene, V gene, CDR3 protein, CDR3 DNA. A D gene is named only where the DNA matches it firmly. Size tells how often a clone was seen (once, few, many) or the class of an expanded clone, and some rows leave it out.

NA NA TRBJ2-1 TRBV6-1 CASISIQEYNEQFF TGTGCCAGCATTTCGATACAGGAATACAATGAGCAGTTCTTC
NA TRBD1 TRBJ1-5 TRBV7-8 CASSLAGTGRGNQPQHF TGTGCCAGCAGCTTAGCGGGGACAGGGCGAGGAAATCAGCCCCAGCATTTT
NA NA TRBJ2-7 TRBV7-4 CASSLGGRDYEQYF TGTGCCAGCAGCTTAGGAGGCAGAGACTACGAGCAGTACTTC
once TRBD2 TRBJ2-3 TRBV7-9 CASSLPSGGDTQYF TGTGCCAGCAGCTTACCTAGCGGGGGAGATACGCAGTATTTT
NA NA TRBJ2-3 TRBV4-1 CASSQTHLRTDTQYF TGCGCCAGCAGCCAAACACACTTGAGGACAGATACGCAGTATTTT
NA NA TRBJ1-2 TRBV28 CASTTGIYGYTF TGTGCCAGCACAACAGGGATTTATGGCTACACCTTC
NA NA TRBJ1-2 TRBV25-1 CASSDPTVNYGYTF TGTGCCAGCAGTGATCCTACCGTCAACTATGGCTACACCTTC
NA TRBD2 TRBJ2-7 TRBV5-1 CASSFSGSSYEQYF TGCGCCAGCAGCTTCAGCGGGAGCTCCTACGAGCAGTACTTC
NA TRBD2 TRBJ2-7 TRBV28 CASSSGTSGRAVQYF TGTGCCAGCAGTTCCGGGACTAGCGGGAGGGCCGTGCAGTACTTC
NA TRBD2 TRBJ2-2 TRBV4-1 CASSLTGEGTGELFF TGCGCCAGCAGCCTTACGGGGGAGGGAACCGGGGAGCTGTTTTTT
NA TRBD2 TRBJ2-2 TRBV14 CASSAGTSGDPNTGELFF TGTGCCAGCAGCGCCGGGACTAGCGGGGACCCGAACACCGGGGAGCTGTTTTTT
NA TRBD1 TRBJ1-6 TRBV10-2 CASSEWKPGQGLIGDNSPLHF TGCGCCAGCAGTGAGTGGAAACCGGGACAGGGCCTCATAGGCGATAATTCACCCCTCCACTTT
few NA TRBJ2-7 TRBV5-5 CASSLVGLSYEQYF TGTGCCAGCAGCTTGGTTGGTCTATCCTACGAGCAGTACTTC
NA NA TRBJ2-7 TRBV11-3 CASSPSGLGTREQYF TGTGCCAGCAGCCCGAGCGGGCTGGGGACTCGGGAGCAGTACTTC
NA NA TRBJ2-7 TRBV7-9 CASSLDGQLLGHEQYF TGTGCCAGCAGCTTAGATGGACAGCTCCTAGGCCACGAGCAGTACTTC
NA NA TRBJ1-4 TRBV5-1 CASSLSGTNEKLFF TGCGCCAGCAGCTTGTCCGGAACTAATGAAAAACTGTTTTTT
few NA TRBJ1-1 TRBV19 CASSIALGGAMNTEAFF TGTGCCAGTAGTATAGCCCTAGGGGGAGCGATGAACACTGAAGCTTTCTTT
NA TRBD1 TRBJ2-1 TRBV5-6 CASSLGAPAGGEQFF TGTGCCAGCAGCTTGGGCGCCCCCGCAGGGGGTGAGCAGTTCTTC
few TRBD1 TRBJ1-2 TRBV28 CASSYGTGLYGYTF TGTGCCAGCAGTTACGGGACAGGCCTCTATGGCTACACCTTC
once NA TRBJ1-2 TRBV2 CASRGSLALSRGYTF TGTGCCAGCAGGGGCTCTTTGGCTCTCTCTCGTGGCTACACCTTC
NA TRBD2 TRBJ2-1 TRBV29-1 CSVVSGMLQFF TGCAGCGTTGTTAGCGGGATGTTGCAGTTCTTC
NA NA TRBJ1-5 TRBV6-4 CASSESGGGNQPQHF TGTGCCAGCAGTGAGAGCGGGGGCGGCAATCAGCCCCAGCATTTT
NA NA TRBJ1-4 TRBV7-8 CASSLSSAGASEKLFF TGTGCCAGCAGCTTATCTTCCGCGGGTGCGAGTGAAAAACTGTTTTTT
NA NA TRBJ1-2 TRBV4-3 CASSQASGYGYTF TGCGCCAGCAGCCAAGCTAGTGGTTATGGCTACACCTTC
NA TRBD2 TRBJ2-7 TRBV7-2 CASSPGTSGPSSYEQYF TGTGCCAGCAGCCCGGGGACTAGCGGGCCGAGCTCCTACGAGCAGTACTTC
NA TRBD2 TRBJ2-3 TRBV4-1 CASSQDHGTSGETDTQYF TGCGCCAGCAGCCAAGATCACGGGACTAGCGGGGAAACAGATACGCAGTATTTT
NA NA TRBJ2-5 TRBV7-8 CASSLVRETQYF TGTGCCAGCAGCTTAGTCAGGGAAACCCAGTACTTC
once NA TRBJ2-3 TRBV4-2 CASSQGAEVTDTQYF TGTGCCAGCAGCCAAGGAGCGGAGGTCACAGATACGCAGTATTTT
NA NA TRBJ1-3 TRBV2 CASNERRSGNTIYF TGTGCCAGCAATGAGAGGCGTTCTGGAAACACCATATATTTT
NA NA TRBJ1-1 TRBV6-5 CASIPRMNTEAFF TGTGCCAGCATTCCCAGAATGAACACTGAAGCTTTCTTT
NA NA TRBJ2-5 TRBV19 CASRHFGQGGRETQYF TGTGCCAGTAGACATTTTGGGCAGGGCGGTCGGGAGACCCAGTACTTC
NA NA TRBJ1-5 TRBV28 CASSLIGGAQPQHF TGTGCCAGCAGTTTAATTGGGGGCGCTCAGCCCCAGCATTTT
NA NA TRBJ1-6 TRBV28 CASHTGPLPLHF TGTGCCAGCCATACAGGTCCCCTACCCCTCCACTTT
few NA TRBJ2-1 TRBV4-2 CASSQDSWRASYNEQFF TGTGCCAGCAGCCAAGATAGCTGGCGGGCCTCCTACAATGAGCAGTTCTTC
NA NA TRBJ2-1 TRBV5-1 CASSLFRGNSYNEQFF TGCGCCAGCAGCTTGTTCAGGGGCAATTCCTACAATGAGCAGTTCTTC
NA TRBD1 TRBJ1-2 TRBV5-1 CASSLGQGFHGYTF TGCGCCAGCAGCTTGGGACAGGGATTTCATGGCTACACCTTC
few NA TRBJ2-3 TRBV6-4 CASGAGHTDTQYF TGTGCCAGCGGGGCAGGGCACACAGATACGCAGTATTTT
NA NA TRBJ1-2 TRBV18 CASSPDTIYGYTF TGTGCCAGCTCACCTGACACAATCTATGGCTACACCTTC
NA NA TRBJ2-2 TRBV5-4 CASSFPSGELFF TGTGCCAGCAGCTTTCCCTCCGGGGAGCTGTTTTTT
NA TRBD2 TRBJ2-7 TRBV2 CASRGLAASYEQYF TGTGCCAGCAGGGGACTAGCGGCCTCCTACGAGCAGTACTTC
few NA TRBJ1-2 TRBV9 CASSVVQEGGYTF TGTGCCAGCAGCGTAGTACAGGAGGGTGGCTACACCTTC
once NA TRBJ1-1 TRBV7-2 CASSLGHANTEAFF TGTGCCAGCAGCTTGGGACACGCGAACACTGAAGCTTTCTTT
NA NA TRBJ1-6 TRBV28 CASSLNNSPLHF TGTGCCAGCAGTCTAAATAATTCACCCCTCCACTTT
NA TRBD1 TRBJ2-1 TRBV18 CASSPPNPTGSTEQFF TGTGCCAGCTCACCTCCTAATCCGACAGGGAGTACTGAGCAGTTCTTC
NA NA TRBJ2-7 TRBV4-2 CASSQSRPSSEQYF TGTGCCAGCAGCCAATCCAGGCCCTCGTCCGAGCAGTACTTC
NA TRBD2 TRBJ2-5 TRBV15 CATSRTSGRGETQYF TGTGCCACCAGCAGGACTAGCGGGAGAGGGGAGACCCAGTACTTC
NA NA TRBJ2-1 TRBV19 CASSMAGFDEQFF TGTGCCAGTAGTATGGCAGGGTTCGATGAGCAGTTCTTC
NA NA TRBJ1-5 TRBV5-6 CASSFGGTAVGPQHF TGTGCCAGCAGCTTCGGGGGAACCGCCGTAGGGCCCCAGCATTTT
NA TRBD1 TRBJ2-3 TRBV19 CASDRGTVTDTQYF TGTGCCAGTGACAGGGGCACAGTCACAGATACGCAGTATTTT
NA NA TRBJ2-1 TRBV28 CASSLGLAKNVEQFF TGTGCCAGCAGTTTAGGTCTAGCGAAGAACGTTGAGCAGTTCTTC
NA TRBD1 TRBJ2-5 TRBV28 CASSSGTGVQETQYF TGTGCCAGCAGCTCCGGGACAGGGGTCCAAGAGACCCAGTACTTC
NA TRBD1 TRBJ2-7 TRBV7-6 CASGGQTLYEQYF TGTGCCAGCGGGGGACAGACCCTCTACGAGCAGTACTTC
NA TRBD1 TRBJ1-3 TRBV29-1 CSGQGAVGNTIYF TGCAGCGGACAGGGGGCAGTTGGAAACACCATATATTTT
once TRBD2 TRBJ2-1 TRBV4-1 CASSHPGTSGRNEQFF TGCGCCAGCAGCCACCCCGGGACTAGCGGGAGAAATGAGCAGTTCTTC
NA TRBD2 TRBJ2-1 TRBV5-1 CASSLGLAGGPGGEQFF TGCGCCAGCAGCTTGGGGCTAGCGGGAGGGCCCGGCGGTGAGCAGTTCTTC
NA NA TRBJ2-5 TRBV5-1 CASSRSPSSAQETQYF TGCGCCAGCAGCCGGTCCCCGTCTAGCGCACAAGAGACCCAGTACTTC
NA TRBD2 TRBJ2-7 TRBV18 CASSPGTSGVSEQYF TGTGCCAGCTCACCCGGAACCAGCGGGGTATCCGAGCAGTACTTC